The entry that follows covers one T cell receptor beta chain sequence. Its antigen is currently not known. The record has no base qualities; no much larger clone is one base away. The sample is drawn from a study of blood T cells in healthy people across ages (dated by TCRdb to about 2015). In the study overall: In model experiments, template switching captured about one uniquely barcoded TCR beta cDNA molecule for every two T cells. Four age groups were formed from the donors: young (average roughly 16 years), middle-aged (approximately 41), aged (62) and long-lived (more than 75). To track age-related changes in TCR beta repertoire diversity, the study relied on deep sequencing normalized with unique cDNA molecular identifiers. To avoid experimental bias, donors of different ages were randomly spread across the sequencing lanes. Using the same blood draw, the study looked at two additional independent replicas of 1 million unique cDNA reads for two donors, one aged 18 to 30 and the other aged 80 or older.

The donors were roughly 39 Caucasian individuals from Russia, aged roughly 6 to 90 years, who were systemically healthy. About 10 milliliters of peripheral blood were drawn from each donor into EDTA-treated Vacutainer tubes. Ficoll-Paque density-gradient centrifugation was used to isolate PBMCs, with at least 6.5 million obtained per sample. Trizol reagent was used to extract total RNA from PBMCs, with at least 5.5 micrograms per sample. For every donor, flow cytometry on a PBMC aliquot measured the percentage of naive CD45RAhigh/CD27high T cells. Libraries were made using 5' RACE. The data were produced on an Illumina HiSeq 2500. A second roughly 7 to 11 cycle PCR used a sample-barcoded 5' primer and a J-beta primer mix. Each TCR beta cDNA molecule received a unique molecular identifier from a template-switch 5' adaptor carrying 12 random nucleotides. Each sample yielded at least 2.5 million CDR3-containing paired-end reads. All of the RNA was converted into first-strand cDNA using the Mint cDNA synthesis kit, with a TRBC-specific oligonucleotide serving as the primer. Following uracil-DNA glycosylase treatment, a first 18-cycle PCR with universal primers M1SS and BC2_uni_R was performed on all cDNA. From the authors' description of their analysis: For normalization, 1 million high-quality reads were randomly selected from each sample, with every read carrying a distinct molecular identifier. Reads with shared molecular identifiers were discarded instead of being binned into consensus sequences. MiTCR, set to a Q25 quality threshold and the strictest error-elimination algorithm, was used for CDR3 identification, clonotype clustering and error correction. A nonparametric unseen species model using Euler transformation provided a lower-bound estimate of total TCR beta diversity. TCRdb trimmed public reads at Q25 via fastp, called clones via MiXCR and kept in-frame beta chains. CDR3 protein duplicates are merged, each entry listing the most common genes and DNA. V and J calls and clone size were set by TCRdb, not the authors. For this sample there are approximately 790,000 distinct CDR3 sequences; approximately 67% appear just once. The top ten clones comprise about 30% of the sample.

Results the study describes overall, beyond this receptor: There was a strong correlation between observed TCR beta diversity and the percentage of naive T cells measured by flow cytometry. Compared with the aged group, the long-lived group had more naive CD4+ T cells, fewer expanded clones and increased TCR diversity, suggesting age selection. Donor CMV infection status was unknown, potentially confounding age-related changes in expanded clonotypes. Observed TCR beta diversity per million T cells fell roughly linearly with age, and a significant reduction was already apparent by age around 36. Estimates of total diversity from one million sequenced T cells were regarded as lower bounds and underestimates. Bulk unsorted PBMC profiling prevented conclusive comparison of naive and antigen-experienced compartments.

The sample comprised blood. The TCR sequence derives from a young man in good health.

In nucleotides, the sequence is TGTGCCAGCAGTTTCCGGGACAGGGGGACCTACGAGCAGTACTTC. Translated, it gives CASSFRDRGTYEQYF. The V and J genes are TRBV27 and TRBJ2-7, and TRBD1 aligns with 11 junction nucleotides. As encoded in the germline V gene (reference sequence), CDR1 is MNHEY while CDR2 is SMNVEV. Relative to germline, V is missing 3 bases and J is missing 2 bases, with 3 bases of the junction outside any gene match. From the cysteine through the phenylalanine, the CDR3 covers 15 amino acids. The only DNA kept is the CDR3, 45 bases in frame from the first base.